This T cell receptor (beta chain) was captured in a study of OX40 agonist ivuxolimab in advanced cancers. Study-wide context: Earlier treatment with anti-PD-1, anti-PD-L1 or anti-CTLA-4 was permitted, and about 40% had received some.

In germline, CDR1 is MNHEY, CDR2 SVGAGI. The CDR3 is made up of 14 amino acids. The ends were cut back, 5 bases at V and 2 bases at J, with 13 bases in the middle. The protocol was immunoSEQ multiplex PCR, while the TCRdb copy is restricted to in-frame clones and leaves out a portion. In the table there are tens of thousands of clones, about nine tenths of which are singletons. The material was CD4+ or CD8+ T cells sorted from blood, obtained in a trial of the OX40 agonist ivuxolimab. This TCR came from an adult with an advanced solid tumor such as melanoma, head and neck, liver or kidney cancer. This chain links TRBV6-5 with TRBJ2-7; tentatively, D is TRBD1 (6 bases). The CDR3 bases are TGTGCCAGCAGTAGTGGGTCAGGGGCCTACGAGCAGTACTTC. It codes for CASSSGSGAYEQYF.